The next 6 T cell receptor beta chains were all read from a single sample in a study of identifying expanded T cells in peripheral blood. Profiled with immunoSEQ multiplex PCR; TCRdb holds only in-frame clones, not every one. The sample yields about 85,000 clones, 85% to 90% seen once. Input material: blood. The origin of the receptors is a person between 18 and 69 years old in good health.

The V gene is TRBV18, the J gene TRBJ1-4; D not resolved. CDR1 is KGHSH and CDR2 is LQKENI in the germline V gene. With 4 bases removed from V and 0 bases from J, the gap between germline ends came to 15 bases. The CDR3 extends over 17 amino acids. CDR3 nucleotide sequence: TGTGCCAGCTCACGAACGGCCGACCGTGCAACTAATGAAAAACTGTTTTTT. Encoded protein: CASSRTADRATNEKLFF.

The rearrangement uses TRBV28 and TRBJ2-2, with D hard to call. The germline gives CDR1 MDHEN, CDR2 SYDVKM. V was cut by 7 bases and J by 0 bases, with 12 bases left in between. The CDR3 length is 15 residues. The CDR3 sequence: CASTVRASNTGELFF. In DNA form, the CDR3 reads TGTGCCAGCACCGTCAGAGCGTCGAACACCGGGGAGCTGTTTTTT.

The CDR3 sequence is CASSPSGGPRDEQFF. Written as DNA, the CDR3 is TGTGCCAGCAGCCCCAGCGGGGGGCCGAGGGATGAGCAGTTCTTC. The chain uses TRBV5-4 and TRBJ2-1, with 9 bases matching TRBD2. J lost 8 bases, V lost 4 bases, and 10 bases had no gene match. This CDR3 region has 15 residues. Germline CDR1 reads SGHNT; CDR2 reads YYREEE (reference sequence). Based on the CDR3 plus reference TRBV5-4 and TRBJ2-1, the full variable domain is ETGVTQSPTHLIKTRGQQVTLRCSSQSGHNTVSWYQQALGQGPQFIFQYYREEENGRGNFPPRFSGLQFPNYSSELNVNALELDDSALYLCASSPSGGPRDEQFFGPGTRLTVL.

The chain employs TRBV19 and TRBJ1-5; D perhaps matches TRBD1 (6 bases). V lost 5 bases and J lost 4, with 15 bases in between. The CDR3 is made up of 15 amino acids. From germline, CDR1 is LNHDA and CDR2 SQIVND (reference sequence). CDR3 sequence (DNA): TGTGCCAGTAGTCCCTGGGCAGGGACAAATCAGCCCCAGCATTTT. The encoded protein is CASSPWAGTNQPQHF.

This rearrangement joins TRBV2 to TRBJ1-3; D unclear. Trimming cost V 7 bases and J 3 bases, with 7 bases left between them. Germline V lookup: CDR1 SNHLY, CDR2 FYNNEI. This CDR3 region has 12 residues. CDR3 sequence reads: CASMTNGNTIYF. The DNA of the CDR3 is TGTGCCAGCATGACGAATGGAAACACCATATATTTT.

V and J are TRBV5-6 and TRBJ2-5; 9 nucleotides match TRBD2. The J segment lost 4 bases and the V segment lost 0 bases, leaving 10 bases of the junction unmatched. This CDR3 has 17 amino acids. CDR1 and CDR2 (germline): SGHDT, YYEEEE. For the CDR3, the DNA is TGTGCCAGCAGCTTGGCTGGTAGCGGGGGCCCGCGAGAGACCCAGTACTTC. Translation gives CASSLAGSGGPRETQYF.